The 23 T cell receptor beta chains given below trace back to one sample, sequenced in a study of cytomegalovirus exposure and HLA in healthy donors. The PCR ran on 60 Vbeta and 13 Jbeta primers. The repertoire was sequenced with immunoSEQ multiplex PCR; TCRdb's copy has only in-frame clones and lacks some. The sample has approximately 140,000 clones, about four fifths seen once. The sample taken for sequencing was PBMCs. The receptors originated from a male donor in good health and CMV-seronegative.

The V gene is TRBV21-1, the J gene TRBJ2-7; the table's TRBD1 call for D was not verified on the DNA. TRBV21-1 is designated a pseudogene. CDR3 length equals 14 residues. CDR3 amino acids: CASSPTGSPYEQYF. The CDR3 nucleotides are TGTGCCAGCAGCCCGACAGGGAGTCCCTACGAGCAGTACTTC.

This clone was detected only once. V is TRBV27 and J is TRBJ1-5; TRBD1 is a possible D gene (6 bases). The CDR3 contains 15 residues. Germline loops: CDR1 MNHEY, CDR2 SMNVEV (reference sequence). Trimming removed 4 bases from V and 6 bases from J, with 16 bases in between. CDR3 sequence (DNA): TGTGCCAGCAGTTATGGCAGGGGTTATACTCAGCCCCAGCATTTT. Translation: CASSYGRGYTQPQHF.

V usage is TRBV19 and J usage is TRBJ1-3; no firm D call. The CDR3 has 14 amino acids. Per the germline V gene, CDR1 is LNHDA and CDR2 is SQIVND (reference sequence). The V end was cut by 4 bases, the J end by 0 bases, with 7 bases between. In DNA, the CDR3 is TGTGCCAGTAGTAGCCTCAGCTCTGGAAACACCATATATTTT. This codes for CASSSLSSGNTIYF.

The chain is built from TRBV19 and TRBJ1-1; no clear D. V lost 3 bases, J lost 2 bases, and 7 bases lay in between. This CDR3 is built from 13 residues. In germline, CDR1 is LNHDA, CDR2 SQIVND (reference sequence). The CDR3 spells CASSIRVNTEAFF. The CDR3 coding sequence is TGTGCCAGTAGTATTCGGGTAAACACTGAAGCTTTCTTT.

CDR3 nucleotide sequence: TGTGCCAGCAGTACTCAGGGGGCGGAAAAACTGTTTTTT. As protein: CASSTQGAEKLFF. This chain connects TRBV5-4 to TRBJ1-4, with TRBD1 matching over 8 bases. Germline lookup yields CDR1 SGHNT and CDR2 YYREEE (reference sequence). The ends lost 5 bases at V and 8 bases at J; junction bases unmatched: 5. The CDR3 has 13 amino acids.

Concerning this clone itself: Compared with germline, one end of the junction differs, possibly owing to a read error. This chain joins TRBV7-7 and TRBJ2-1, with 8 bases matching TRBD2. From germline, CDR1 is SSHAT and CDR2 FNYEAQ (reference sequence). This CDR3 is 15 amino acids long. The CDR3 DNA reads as TGTGCTAGCAGCTTAGGTCCAGCGGGAGAAGATGAGCAGTTCTTC. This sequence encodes CASSLGPAGEDEQFF.

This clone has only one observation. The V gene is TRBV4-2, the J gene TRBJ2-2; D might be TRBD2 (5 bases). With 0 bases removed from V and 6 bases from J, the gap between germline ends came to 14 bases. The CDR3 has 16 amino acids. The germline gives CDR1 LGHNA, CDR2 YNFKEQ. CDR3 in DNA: TGTGCCAGCAGCCAAGATCGAGGGAGTTTGGCCGGGGAGCTGTTTTTT. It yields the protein CASSQDRGSLAGELFF.

The CDR3 coding sequence is TGCGCCAGCAGCTTGGCTCCGCGTAACGAGCAGTACTTC. Translating it yields CASSLAPRNEQYF. V usage is TRBV5-1 and J usage is TRBJ2-7; D call uncertain. Germline V CDR1 and CDR2: SGHRS, YFSETQ. This CDR3 has 13 amino acids. The germline V and J ends were trimmed by 0 bases and 5 bases, with 9 bases remaining between them.

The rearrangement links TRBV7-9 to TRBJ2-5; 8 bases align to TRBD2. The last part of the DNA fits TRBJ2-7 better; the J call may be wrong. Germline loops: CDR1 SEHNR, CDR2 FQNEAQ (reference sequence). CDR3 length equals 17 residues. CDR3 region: CASSLAPGYSGTNEQYF. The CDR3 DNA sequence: TGTGCCAGCAGCTTAGCGCCTGGATATAGCGGGACAAACGAGCAGTACTTC.

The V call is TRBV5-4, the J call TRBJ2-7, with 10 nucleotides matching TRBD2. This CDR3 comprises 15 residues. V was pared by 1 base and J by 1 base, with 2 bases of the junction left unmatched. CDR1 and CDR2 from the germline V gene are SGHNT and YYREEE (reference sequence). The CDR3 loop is CASSLLLAGSYEQYF. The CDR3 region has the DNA TGTGCCAGCAGCTTGTTACTAGCGGGGTCCTACGAGCAGTACTTC.

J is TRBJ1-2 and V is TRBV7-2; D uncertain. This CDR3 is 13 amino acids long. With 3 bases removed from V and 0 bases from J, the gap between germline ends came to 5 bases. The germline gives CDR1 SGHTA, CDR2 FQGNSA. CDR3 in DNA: TGTGCCAGCAGCTTTCTAACTAACTATGGCTACACCTTC. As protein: CASSFLTNYGYTF.

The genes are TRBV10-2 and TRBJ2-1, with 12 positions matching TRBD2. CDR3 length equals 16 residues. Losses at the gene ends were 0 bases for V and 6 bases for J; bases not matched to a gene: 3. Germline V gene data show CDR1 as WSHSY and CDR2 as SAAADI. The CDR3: CASSESRLAGANEQFF. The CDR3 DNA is TGCGCCAGCAGTGAGTCGAGACTAGCGGGAGCCAATGAGCAGTTCTTC.

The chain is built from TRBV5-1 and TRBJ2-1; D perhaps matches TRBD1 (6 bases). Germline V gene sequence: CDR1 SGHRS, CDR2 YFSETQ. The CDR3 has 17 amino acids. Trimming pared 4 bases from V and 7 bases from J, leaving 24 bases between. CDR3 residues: CASSRTTGQSVGNEQFF. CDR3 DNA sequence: TGCGCCAGCAGCCGAACGACAGGACAATCGGTCGGTAATGAGCAGTTCTTC.

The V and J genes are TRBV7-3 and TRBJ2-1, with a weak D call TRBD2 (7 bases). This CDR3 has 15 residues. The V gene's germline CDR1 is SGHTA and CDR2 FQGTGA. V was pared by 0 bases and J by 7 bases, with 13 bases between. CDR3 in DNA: TGTGCCAGCAGCTTAACAGGGGGGGGATATAATGAGCAGTTCTTC. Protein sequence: CASSLTGGGYNEQFF.

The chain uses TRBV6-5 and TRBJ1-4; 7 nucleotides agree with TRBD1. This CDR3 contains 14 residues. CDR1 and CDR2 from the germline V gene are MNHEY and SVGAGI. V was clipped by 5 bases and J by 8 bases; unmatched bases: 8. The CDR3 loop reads CASSQTTGDEKLFF. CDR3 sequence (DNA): TGTGCCAGCAGTCAGACCACAGGGGACGAAAAACTGTTTTTT.

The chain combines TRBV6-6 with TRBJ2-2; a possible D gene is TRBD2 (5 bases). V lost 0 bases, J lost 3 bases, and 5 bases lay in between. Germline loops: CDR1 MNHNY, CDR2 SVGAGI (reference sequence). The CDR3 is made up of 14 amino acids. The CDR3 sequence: CASSYSRDTGELFF. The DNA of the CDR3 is TGTGCCAGCAGTTACTCGCGGGACACCGGGGAGCTGTTTTTT.

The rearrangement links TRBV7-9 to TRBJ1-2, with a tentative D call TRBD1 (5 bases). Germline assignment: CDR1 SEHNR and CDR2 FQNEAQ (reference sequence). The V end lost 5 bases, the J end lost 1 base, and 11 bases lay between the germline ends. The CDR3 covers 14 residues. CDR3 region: CASSPGTLNYGYTF. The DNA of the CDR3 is TGTGCCAGCAGCCCAGGGACTCTTAACTATGGCTACACCTTC.

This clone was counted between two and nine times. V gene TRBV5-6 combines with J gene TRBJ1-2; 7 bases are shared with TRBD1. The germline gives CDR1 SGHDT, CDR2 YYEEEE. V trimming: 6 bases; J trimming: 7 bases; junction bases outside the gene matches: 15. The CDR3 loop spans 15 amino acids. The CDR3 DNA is TGTGCCAGCACCCCTGGGGCGAGGGGGCTCGGTGGCTACACCTTC. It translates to CASTPGARGLGGYTF.

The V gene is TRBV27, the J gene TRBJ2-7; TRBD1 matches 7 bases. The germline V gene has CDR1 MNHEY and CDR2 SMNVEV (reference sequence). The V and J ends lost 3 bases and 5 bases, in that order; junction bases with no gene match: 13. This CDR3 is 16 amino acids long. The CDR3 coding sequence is TGTGCCAGCAGTTTGAGACGACAGGGAGCACCGAACGAGCAGTACTTC. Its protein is CASSLRRQGAPNEQYF.

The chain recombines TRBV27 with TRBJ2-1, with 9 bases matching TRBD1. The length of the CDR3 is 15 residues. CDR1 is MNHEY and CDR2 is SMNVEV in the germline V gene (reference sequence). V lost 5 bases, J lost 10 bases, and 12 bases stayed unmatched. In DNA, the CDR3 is TGTGCCAGCAGTCCGTTGCGGGACAGGGCCAGGGAGCAGTTCTTC. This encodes CASSPLRDRAREQFF.

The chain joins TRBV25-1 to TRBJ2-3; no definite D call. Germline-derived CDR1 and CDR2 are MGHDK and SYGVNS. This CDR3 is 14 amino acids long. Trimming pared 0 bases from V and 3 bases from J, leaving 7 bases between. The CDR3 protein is CASSEYGPTDTQYF. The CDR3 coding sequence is TGTGCCAGCAGTGAATATGGCCCGACAGATACGCAGTATTTT.

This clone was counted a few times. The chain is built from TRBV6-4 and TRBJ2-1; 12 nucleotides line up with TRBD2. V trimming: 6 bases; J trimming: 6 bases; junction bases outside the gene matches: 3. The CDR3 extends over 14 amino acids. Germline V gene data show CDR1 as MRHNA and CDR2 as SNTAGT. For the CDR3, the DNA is TGTGCCAGCAGCACGGGACTAGCGGGCAATGAGCAGTTCTTC. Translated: CASSTGLAGNEQFF.

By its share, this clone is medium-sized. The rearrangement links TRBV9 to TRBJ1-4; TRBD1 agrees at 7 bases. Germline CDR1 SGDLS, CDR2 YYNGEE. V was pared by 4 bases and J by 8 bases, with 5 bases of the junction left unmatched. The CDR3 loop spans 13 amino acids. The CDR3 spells CASSRGTEEKLFF. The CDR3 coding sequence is TGTGCCAGCAGCAGAGGGACAGAGGAAAAACTGTTTTTT.